The 27 T cell receptor beta chains in this list originate from one sample, sequenced in a study of shared clonotypes between healthy human individuals. Selected positively for CCR7 and CD45RO-negative, naive CD8 cells excluded terminally differentiated effector memory CD45RA+ cells. Profiling relied on immunoSEQ multiplex PCR, and the TCRdb table lists in-frame clones only, not all of them. The sample has under 1 million clones, 80% to 95% seen once. The sequenced sample consisted of naive CD8+ T cells sorted from blood. The receptors were gathered from a man aged 30 to 39 in good health.

This chain's CDR3 is CASSLPGTGPTEAFF. In DNA, the CDR3 is TGTGCCAGCAGCTTACCCGGGACAGGTCCTACCGAAGCTTTCTTT. The chain combines TRBV7-9 with TRBJ1-1, with TRBD1 matching 8 bases. Germline V gene lookup returns CDR1 SEHNR and CDR2 FQNEAQ (reference sequence). Trimming removed 2 bases from V and 8 bases from J; junction bases left unmatched: 10. This CDR3 is built from 15 residues.

J is TRBJ2-1 and V is TRBV11-2; tentatively, D is TRBD2 (6 bases). The ends were cut back, 3 bases at V and 4 bases at J, with 13 bases in the middle. The CDR3 length is 15 residues. Germline CDR1 reads SGHAT; CDR2 reads FQNNGV. CDR3 bases: TGTGCCAGCAGCTTTGGGGCGGGACCGTACAATGAGCAGTTCTTC. Its protein product is CASSFGAGPYNEQFF.

The V call is TRBV9, the J call TRBJ2-5; 9 bases line up with TRBD2. This CDR3 contains 16 residues. Germline V lookup: CDR1 SGDLS, CDR2 YYNGEE. J was trimmed by 4 bases and V by 0 bases; bases with no gene match: 7. The CDR3 here is CASSVVSSGRGETQYF. CDR3 DNA: TGTGCCAGCAGCGTAGTGAGTAGCGGGAGAGGAGAGACCCAGTACTTC.

This sequence joins TRBV19 and TRBJ2-7; 12 bases are shared with TRBD1. The germline CDR1 and CDR2 sequences are LNHDA and SQIVND (reference sequence). V trimming: 5 bases; J trimming: 2 bases; junction bases outside the gene matches: 4. The CDR3 sequence is 15 residues long. CDR3 sequence (DNA): TGTGCCAGTAGTCAGGGACAGGGGGCCACCTACGAGCAGTACTTC. It encodes CASSQGQGATYEQYF.

The table lists this clone with a count of one. The genes are TRBV4-1 and TRBJ2-7; possibly TRBD2 for D (5 bases). This CDR3 contains 17 residues. CDR1 and CDR2 from the germline V gene are MGHRA and YSYEKL. The ends were cut back, 6 bases at V and 6 bases at J, with 27 bases in the middle. CDR3 DNA sequence: TGCGCCAGCAGTTCCGCTGGTAGCGATGGAATCCGGAGCGAGCAGTACTTC. Translation gives CASSSAGSDGIRSEQYF.

The chain uses TRBV10-2 and TRBJ2-1; 12 bases line up with TRBD2. The CDR3 consists of 14 residues. The V and J ends lost 10 bases and 4 bases, in that order; junction bases with no gene match: 5. Germline lookup yields CDR1 WSHSY and CDR2 SAAADI. In DNA form, the CDR3 reads TGCGCCATCCAGACTAGCGGGGGTTACAATGAGCAGTTCTTC. Translating gives CAIQTSGGYNEQFF.

The V call is TRBV5-1, the J call TRBJ2-7; 13 bases are shared with TRBD2. V lost 0 bases and J lost 0; bases outside the gene matches: 3. CDR1 and CDR2 from the germline V gene are SGHRS and YFSETQ. The CDR3 contains 17 residues. The CDR3 reads CASSLGLAGGSSYEQYF. The CDR3 region has the DNA TGCGCCAGCAGCTTGGGACTAGCGGGAGGCAGCTCCTACGAGCAGTACTTC.

This rearrangement joins TRBV4-2 to TRBJ2-7, with D possibly matching TRBD2 (6 bases). The V gene lost 4 bases and the J gene lost 2 bases, with 12 bases spanning the gap. The CDR3 contains 14 residues. Looked up from germline, CDR1 is LGHNA and CDR2 is YNFKEQ. CDR3 region: CASSPDRGTYEQYF. CDR3 nucleotide sequence: TGTGCCAGCAGCCCTGATCGCGGGACCTACGAGCAGTACTTC.

This clone was picked up one time. The chain couples TRBV7-9 to TRBJ2-5, with a tentative D call TRBD1 (5 bases). V was trimmed by 5 bases and J by 0 bases, leaving 16 bases between them. Germline V gives CDR1 SEHNR, CDR2 FQNEAQ (reference sequence). The CDR3 has 16 residues. The CDR3 DNA sequence: TGTGCCAGCAGCCTGAGCTTCCAGGGTAACCAAGAGACCCAGTACTTC. Its protein product is CASSLSFQGNQETQYF.

This rearrangement joins TRBV6-1 to TRBJ2-3; D gene uncertain. There are 14 residues in the CDR3. From germline, CDR1 is MNHNS and CDR2 SASEGT. Trimming removed 1 base from V and 0 bases from J, with 5 bases in between. The CDR3 region has the DNA TGTGCCAGCAGTGAAGTGCGGAGCACAGATACGCAGTATTTT. Translated, it gives CASSEVRSTDTQYF.

V gene TRBV7-9 combines with J gene TRBJ2-1, with TRBD2 identical over 8 bases. Germline V gives CDR1 SEHNR, CDR2 FQNEAQ (reference sequence). Germline trimming cut 1 base from V and 8 bases from J; bases unmatched to any gene: 4. There are 14 residues in the CDR3. CDR3 region: CASSLGLAGDEQFF. In DNA, the CDR3 is TGTGCCAGCAGCTTAGGGCTAGCGGGCGATGAGCAGTTCTTC.

The genes are TRBV6-6 and TRBJ1-2, with D unresolved. Per the germline V gene, CDR1 is MNHNY and CDR2 is SVGAGI (reference sequence). V was trimmed by 5 bases and J by 8 bases, leaving 24 bases between them. The CDR3 loop spans 16 amino acids. Here the CDR3 DNA reads TGTGCCAGCAGTAAGACGCCGCTTGCCAGACTGGGCGGCTACACCTTC. Its translation is CASSKTPLARLGGYTF.

This chain uses TRBV5-4 with TRBJ2-7, with 14 nucleotides matching TRBD2. The CDR3 sequence is 15 residues long. The junction had 3 bases not matched to a gene; V was cut back by 4 bases and J by 3 bases. Germline V gene sequence: CDR1 SGHNT, CDR2 YYREEE (reference sequence). CDR3 coding DNA: TGTGCCAGCAGCATAGGGACTAGCGGGAGCTACGAGCAGTACTTC. The encoded protein is CASSIGTSGSYEQYF. Full variable domain (rest looked up from reference TRBV5-4 and TRBJ2-7): ETGVTQSPTHLIKTRGQQVTLRCSSQSGHNTVSWYQQALGQGPQFIFQYYREEENGRGNFPPRFSGLQFPNYSSELNVNALELDDSALYLCASSIGTSGSYEQYFGPGTRLTVT.

The rearrangement links TRBV6-5 to TRBJ2-7; TRBD1 might be the D (6 bases). The germline V gene has CDR1 MNHEY and CDR2 SVGAGI. The germline V and J ends were trimmed by 6 bases and 7 bases, with 16 bases remaining between them. This CDR3 is 13 amino acids long. CDR3 residues: CASSLDSEEEQYF. The CDR3 bases are TGTGCCAGCAGCCTGGACAGCGAGGAGGAGCAGTACTTC.

The V and J genes are TRBV25-1 and TRBJ2-3, with TRBD2 identical over 7 bases. Germline CDR1 is MGHDK and CDR2 is SYGVNS. The CDR3 totals 17 residues. With 0 bases clipped from V and 3 bases from J, the junction kept 9 bases outside the gene matches. In DNA form, the CDR3 reads TGTGCCAGCAGTGAATACGAGGGAGGGCCACGGACAGATACGCAGTATTTT. It is translated as CASSEYEGGPRTDTQYF.

This clone was observed once. Other DNA sequences from this sample encode an identical CDR3 as well. V gene TRBV4-1 combines with J gene TRBJ2-1, with TRBD2 matching 9 bases. CDR3 size: 16 residues. Trimming at V came to 1 base and at J to 3 bases, leaving 4 bases not matched to a gene. CDR1 is MGHRA and CDR2 is YSYEKL in the germline V gene. The CDR3 loop is CASSQVLAGDYNEQFF. As DNA, the CDR3 is TGCGCCAGCAGCCAAGTATTAGCGGGAGACTACAATGAGCAGTTCTTC.

This chain uses TRBV7-2 with TRBJ2-6; D not resolved. Trimming removed 4 bases at V and 2 bases at J, with 12 bases between. Germline V CDR1 and CDR2: SGHTA, FQGNSA. CDR3 size: 16 residues. CDR3: CASSSEHETGANVLTF. The DNA of the CDR3 is TGTGCCAGCAGCTCGGAGCACGAAACTGGGGCCAACGTCCTGACTTTC.

The chain joins TRBV27 to TRBJ2-1, with 14 bases identical to TRBD2. This CDR3 comprises 15 residues. The germline gives CDR1 MNHEY, CDR2 SMNVEV (reference sequence). The trim removed 7 bases at V and 7 bases at J, leaving 6 bases unmatched. The CDR3 is CASTTGTSGSNEQFF. Here the CDR3 DNA reads TGTGCCAGCACTACCGGGACTAGCGGGAGTAATGAGCAGTTCTTC.

This chain links TRBV5-4 with TRBJ2-5; 13 bases fit TRBD2. Germline-derived CDR1 and CDR2 are SGHNT and YYREEE (reference sequence). The CDR3 sequence is 16 residues long. V gave up 2 bases and J gave up 3 bases; unmatched junction bases: 4. DNA for the CDR3: TGTGCCAGCAGCTTCTTACTAGCGGGAGGGGAAGAGACCCAGTACTTC. This translates into CASSFLLAGGEETQYF. Full variable domain (rest looked up from reference TRBV5-4 and TRBJ2-5): ETGVTQSPTHLIKTRGQQVTLRCSSQSGHNTVSWYQQALGQGPQFIFQYYREEENGRGNFPPRFSGLQFPNYSSELNVNALELDDSALYLCASSFLLAGGEETQYFGPGTRLLVL.

The genes are TRBV2 and TRBJ2-3; no reliable D call. The CDR3 sequence is 12 residues long. The V and J ends lost 7 bases and 1 base respectively, with 6 bases between them. Germline loops: CDR1 SNHLY, CDR2 FYNNEI. CDR3 nucleotides: TGTGCCAGCACGGACCGCACAGATACGCAGTATTTT. Translating it yields CASTDRTDTQYF.

The rearrangement joins TRBV11-2 to TRBJ2-1; D not resolved. Germline loops: CDR1 SGHAT, CDR2 FQNNGV. V was trimmed by 6 bases and J by 2 bases, leaving 14 bases between them. The CDR3 is 15 amino acids. CDR3 sequence (DNA): TGTGCCAGCAGGCCCTTAGTAGGACCCTACAATGAGCAGTTCTTC. Protein product: CASRPLVGPYNEQFF.

The chain uses TRBV19 and TRBJ1-1, with a possible D match to TRBD1 (6 bases). The CDR3 consists of 13 residues. The V and J ends lost 4 bases and 6 bases respectively, with 12 bases between them. Looked up from germline, CDR1 is LNHDA and CDR2 is SQIVND (reference sequence). CDR3 residues: CASSNVRGAEAFF. The CDR3 coding sequence is TGTGCCAGTAGTAACGTCAGGGGAGCTGAAGCTTTCTTT.

This clone appeared a single time. This rearrangement joins TRBV27 to TRBJ2-7; possibly TRBD2 for D (6 bases). Trimming stripped 5 bases from V and 3 bases from J, with 14 bases between. The CDR3 length is 14 residues. Germline assignment: CDR1 MNHEY and CDR2 SMNVEV (reference sequence). In DNA form, the CDR3 reads TGTGCCAGCAGTCCCTGGGGTAGCGGCTACGAGCAGTACTTC. Translating gives CASSPWGSGYEQYF.

The chain carries TRBV11-2 and TRBJ1-1; D might be TRBD1 (5 bases). Trimming stripped 5 bases from V and 5 bases from J, with 15 bases between. Germline V lookup: CDR1 SGHAT, CDR2 FQNNGV. CDR3 length: 14 residues. The DNA for the CDR3 is TGTGCCAGCAGCCCAGAGTTGGGGGTAACTGAAGCTTTCTTT. Amino acid sequence: CASSPELGVTEAFF.

The gene calls are TRBV2 and TRBJ2-3; D gene ambiguous. V lost 8 bases and J 0 bases, leaving 12 bases between the germline ends. Germline V gene data show CDR1 as SNHLY and CDR2 as FYNNEI. The CDR3 consists of 14 residues. In nucleotides, the CDR3 is TGTGCCAGCTGTTTACGGGCTAGCACAGATACGCAGTATTTT. The encoded protein is CASCLRASTDTQYF.

The V gene is TRBV7-9, the J gene TRBJ1-1; no clear D gene. The CDR3 contains 13 residues. Looked up from germline, CDR1 is SEHNR and CDR2 is FQNEAQ (reference sequence). Trimming took 8 bases from V and 7 from J, leaving 17 bases between them. Here the CDR3 reads CASYTTTRNEAFF. In DNA form, the CDR3 reads TGTGCCAGCTACACCACTACTAGAAATGAAGCTTTCTTT.

The chain links TRBV7-9 to TRBJ2-4; 9 nucleotides align to TRBD1. The CDR3 runs 13 residues. V lost 5 bases, J lost 8 bases, and 4 bases stayed unmatched. CDR1 is SEHNR and CDR2 is FQNEAQ in the germline V gene (reference sequence). In DNA form, the CDR3 reads TGTGCCAGCAGCGGGACAGGGTGGGACATTCAGTACTTC. Protein sequence: CASSGTGWDIQYF.